The 6 T cell receptor beta chains reported below all come from one sample, sequenced in a study of shared clonotypes between healthy human individuals. Using immunoSEQ multiplex PCR, the repertoire was profiled, and TCRdb retains in-frame clones only, with some absent. The data contain about 1.1 million clones, roughly 77% of them singletons. The specimen was memory CD4+ T cells from PBMCs. The subset here: CD45RA-negative fraction. The receptor source for this set is a man between 18 and 35 years old in good health. Some clones in this sample may be carry-over from other donors' samples.

This chain joins TRBV21-1 and TRBJ2-1; the D call TRBD2 from the table was never checked on the DNA. TRBV21-1 is given as a pseudogene. The CDR3 length is 11 residues. The CDR3 DNA follows: TGTGCCAGCCCCTCCTCGCGGGAGCAGTTCTTC. Translating gives CASPSSREQFF.

The chain recombines TRBV27 with TRBJ2-2, with D perhaps TRBD2 (6 bases). Germline-derived CDR1 and CDR2 are MNHEY and SMNVEV (reference sequence). V gave up 2 bases and J gave up 7 bases, with 23 bases separating them. The CDR3 extends over 18 amino acids. The CDR3 DNA follows: TGTGCCAGCAGTTTAAGGGGTGTACGCGGGGCGGAACGCGGGGAGCTGTTTTTT. Protein sequence: CASSLRGVRGAERGELFF.

The V gene is TRBV15, the J gene TRBJ2-7, with 11 nucleotides matching TRBD2. The ends lost 5 bases at V and 4 bases at J; junction bases unmatched: 10. The germline V gene encodes CDR1 LNHNV and CDR2 YYDKDF (reference sequence). This CDR3 is 16 amino acids long. CDR3 amino acids: CATSQGLADRYYEQYF. The CDR3 DNA reads as TGTGCCACCAGCCAGGGACTAGCGGATAGATATTACGAGCAGTACTTC.

V usage is TRBV5-5 and J usage is TRBJ2-3; 8 bases fit TRBD2. Losses at the gene ends were 2 bases for V and 6 bases for J; bases not matched to a gene: 5. The length of the CDR3 is 14 residues. Germline V gene data show CDR1 as SGHKS and CDR2 as YYEKEE (reference sequence). The CDR3 sequence is CASSLLAGLDTQYF. In DNA form, the CDR3 reads TGTGCCAGCAGCTTATTAGCGGGGCTGGATACGCAGTATTTT.

This clone is a singleton in its sample. The chain links TRBV4-3 to TRBJ2-7, with TRBD1 as a possible D gene (6 bases). Trimming took off 0 bases at V and 2 bases at J, with 14 bases between the two ends. Germline CDR1 reads LGHNA; CDR2 reads YSLEER. CDR3 length equals 16 residues. CDR3 bases: TGCGCCAGCAGCCAAGACGGACCGGACAGCCCCTACGAGCAGTACTTC. It specifies CASSQDGPDSPYEQYF.

About this clone: This may be a read error, as it is one base from a much larger clone. Since no conserved phenylalanine or tryptophan closes the CDR3, a read error is the likely cause. The chain couples TRBV4-1 to TRBJ1-5; tentative D call: TRBD1 (5 bases). Trimming removed 1 base from V and 4 bases from J, with 8 bases in between. The germline CDR1 and CDR2 sequences are MGHRA and YSYEKL. The CDR3 contains 14 residues. In DNA, the CDR3 is TGCGCCAGCAGCCAAGGGCAGGGAAATCAGCCCCAGCATCTT. This codes for CASSQGQGNQPQHL.